This T cell receptor beta chain was captured by sequencing in a study of beta chain features in type 1 diabetes. Study results and limitations: At VDJ recombination sites, type 1 diabetes patients had fewer insertions and more deleted nucleotides. TCRB CDR3 length was moderately but significantly reduced in all four CD4+ subsets of Type 1 diabetes patients.

This clone turned up a few times. What it binds is unknown. Averaging approximately 120 mL, one heparinised blood draw was given by each donor. The investigators reverse transcribed all of the isolated RNA, so they sequenced expressed TCRB transcripts. Several million reads was the average for naive, central memory and regulatory T cell samples. The assay was immunoSEQ multiplex PCR, and TCRdb's table has in-frame clones only and misses some. The data contain some 150,000 clones, about 13% of them singletons. Germline-derived CDR1 and CDR2 are MNHNY and SVGAGI (reference sequence). CDR3 length equals 14 residues. The V end lost 4 bases, the J end lost 6 bases, and 10 bases lay between the germline ends.

The sequence was obtained from a man aged 18 to 29 with type 1 diabetes. Sequencing used central memory CD4+ T cells from blood. The chain couples TRBV6-6 to TRBJ1-6, with D possibly matching TRBD1 (6 bases). The CDR3 nucleotides are TGTGCCAGCAGTTCTACAGGGAGTAATTCACCCCTCCACTTT. Translated: CASSSTGSNSPLHF.